This TCR beta chain was retrieved from a study of OX40 agonist ivuxolimab in advanced cancers. On the study more broadly: People in dose escalation had one of these cancers: hepatocellular carcinoma, melanoma, renal cell or head and neck cancer. Partial responses were recorded for three patients, including one with hepatocellular carcinoma and two with cutaneous melanoma.

Germline V lookup: CDR1 MGHDK, CDR2 SYGVNS. This CDR3 region has 14 residues. V was pared by 3 bases and J by 1 base, with 9 bases between. TCRdb's copy holds only in-frame clones and misses some; the assay was immunoSEQ multiplex PCR. The data hold roughly 74,000 clones, with almost 85% observed a single time. The V and J genes are TRBV25-1 and TRBJ1-1; D gene ambiguous. Sequenced material: CD4+ or CD8+ T cells sorted from blood, taken in a trial of the OX40 agonist ivuxolimab. The TCR originated in an adult with an advanced solid tumor such as melanoma, head and neck, liver or kidney cancer. The CDR3 DNA reads TGTGCCAGCAGTGATATCGGGCCGAACACTGAAGCTTTCTTT. It encodes CASSDIGPNTEAFF.